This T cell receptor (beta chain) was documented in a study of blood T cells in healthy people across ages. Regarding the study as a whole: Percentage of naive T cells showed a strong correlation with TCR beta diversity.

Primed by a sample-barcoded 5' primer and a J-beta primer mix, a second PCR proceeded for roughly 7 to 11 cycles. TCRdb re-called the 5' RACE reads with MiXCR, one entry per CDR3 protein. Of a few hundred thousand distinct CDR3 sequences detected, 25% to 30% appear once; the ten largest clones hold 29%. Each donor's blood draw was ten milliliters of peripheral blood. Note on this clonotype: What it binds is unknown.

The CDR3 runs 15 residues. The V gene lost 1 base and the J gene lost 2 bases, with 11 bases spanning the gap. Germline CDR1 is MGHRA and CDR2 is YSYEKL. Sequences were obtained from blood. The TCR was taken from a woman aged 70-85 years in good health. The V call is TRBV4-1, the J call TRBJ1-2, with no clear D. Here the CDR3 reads CASSQASNINYGYTF. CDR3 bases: TGCGCCAGCAGCCAAGCTTCCAACATAAACTATGGCTACACCTTC.